This TCR beta chain emerged from a study of T cells in Graves' hyperthyroidism and ophthalmopathy (dated by TCRdb to about 2019). In the study overall: Peripheral blood samples were taken at the time of initial diagnosis, prior to any treatment. TCR V-J signatures able to tell the groups apart were searched for in a discovery cohort of about a hundred patients, of whom roughly 42 had Graves' ophthalmopathy and about 55 had stable Graves' hyperthyroidism. Whether ophthalmopathy could be predicted prospectively was tested in an independent validation cohort made up of 18 to 20 hyperthyroidism patients plus 17 patients who later progressed to ophthalmopathy. The 85 to 100 discovery patients were randomly split 7:3 into training and test sets. In addition, the study compared T-cell repertoires in thyroid tissue and in blood from 6 or 7 Graves' hyperthyroidism patients. Once sampling was done, hyperthyroidism patients were given methimazole at a starting dose of 30 mg daily, whereas ophthalmopathy patients were given high-dose intravenous methylprednisolone. According to the paper, TCR Vbeta CDR3 sequencing was carried out on some 130 peripheral blood samples, which came from approximately 41 ophthalmopathy, roughly 75 hyperthyroidism and about 17 progressor patients. What the research found in general, with its limitations: Sample size was not statistically predetermined, and blinding of investigators to group allocation was not performed. In validation, progression to ophthalmopathy was predicted by the model with roughly 69% sensitivity and roughly 76% specificity, a median of 6.5 months before onset. Blood samples also contained most of the expanded thyroid clonotypes (frequency above 0.001), which suggests that blood repertoires may reflect thyroid immune responses. Ophthalmopathy was separated from stable hyperthyroidism by a 13 V-J signature model, with about 88% sensitivity and 81% to 82% specificity obtained in cross-validation and 80%/75% obtained in testing.

The TCR beta CDR3 regions were amplified from the RNA transcripts. The first round of RT-PCR for the TCR CDR3 was performed with the HTBI primer set and the Qiagen OneStep RT-PCR kit. The libraries were constructed in a second round of multiplex PCR and then size-selected and purified. Sequencing of the libraries was done on an Illumina HiSeq2000 using paired-end 100 bp reads. Processing in the source paper ran as follows. SOAPnuke was used to process the raw data, throwing out any read that contained adapters or uncalled bases, had a mean Phred below 15, or lacked an exact constant-primer or identifier match. COPE v1.2.5 was used to merge the high-quality paired reads, and each unique nucleotide sequence was defined as a clonotype. MiTCR v1.1 was used to align clonotypes to the IMGT TRBV, TRBD and TRBJ reference segments. The analysis was restricted to V-J combinations with a frequency above 0.0001, which together covered 99.2% of the repertoires. A TCS score was defined as the ratio of F50 (clonal expansion) to E x V (chaos), with BLOSUM62-based TCRdist applied between CDR3 peptides within each V-J. Welch's t-statistics and random forest reduced around 550 V-J features to 10 to 15, which were used in a naive Bayes classifier (R e1071). In-frame beta chains were kept once TCRdb had trimmed the public reads at Q25 with fastp and called clones with MiXCR. Merged by CDR3 protein, the rows form single entries marked with the most common genes and DNA. The V and J calls reflect TCRdb's pipeline rather than the authors' work. Here the sample has over 550,000 distinct CDR3 sequences; approximately 15% occur a single time. The top ten clonotypes cover about 20% of the sample.

Stable Graves' hyperthyroidism was defined as no progression to ophthalmopathy during 18 months of follow-up. Hyperthyroidism patients were newly diagnosed, with disease duration under 2 months, and aged 18 to 65 years. The study excluded patients with uncontrolled infections, other autoimmune diseases, pregnancy or lactation. Diagnoses relied on clinical symptoms, serum thyroxine and TRAb, thyroid ultrasound and orbital computed tomography. PBMCs were separated from over 9 ml of fresh peripheral blood using Ficoll-Paque density gradient centrifugation. Total RNA was extracted with Trizol reagent, and quality was checked on an Agilent 2100 Bioanalyzer. Per the germline V gene, KGHDR is the CDR1 and SFDVKD is the CDR2. Cut back by 12 bases and 4 bases, the V and J ends lie 14 bases apart. The cysteine opens and the phenylalanine closes a CDR3 of 13 amino acids. Only the CDR3 part of the read is kept: 39 bases, read in frame from the first base.

This clonotype turned up a few times. What antigen it recognizes has not been identified. Base-call qualities are not available, and no considerably larger clone is one nucleotide away. This receptor was obtained from a woman aged 18-29 years with Graves' hyperthyroidism. This receptor chain uses TRBV24-1 and TRBJ2-2; no D gene can be assigned with confidence. Specimen: blood. In nucleotide form, the sequence is TGTGCCGCTGTCGGGCGAGGCACCGGGGAGCTGTTTTTT. This yields the protein CAAVGRGTGELFF.